This record concerns one T cell receptor beta chain sequence. CD8 cells classed as naive were CD45RO-negative and positively selected for CCR7, excluding terminally differentiated effector memory CD45RA+ cells. Trimming took off 0 bases at V and 9 bases at J, with 17 bases between the two ends. The germline CDR1 and CDR2 sequences are MNHEY and SVGAGI. This CDR3 has 15 amino acids. The data stem from a study of shared clonotypes between healthy human individuals. Generated by immunoSEQ multiplex PCR, the TCRdb table keeps only in-frame clones and is missing some. The repertoire holds about 2.1 million clones, about 93% seen once, with more than 1.5% in the top ten.

This clonotype originated in a man aged 18 to 29 in good health. Some clones in this sample may be carry-over from other donors' samples. The sample taken for sequencing was naive CD8+ T cells from PBMCs. The chain recombines TRBV6-5 with TRBJ1-2; D may be TRBD1 (5 bases). CDR3 residues: CASSYSGWGSKSYTF. The CDR3 nucleotides read TGTGCCAGCAGTTACTCGGGGTGGGGCAGCAAGAGCTACACCTTC.